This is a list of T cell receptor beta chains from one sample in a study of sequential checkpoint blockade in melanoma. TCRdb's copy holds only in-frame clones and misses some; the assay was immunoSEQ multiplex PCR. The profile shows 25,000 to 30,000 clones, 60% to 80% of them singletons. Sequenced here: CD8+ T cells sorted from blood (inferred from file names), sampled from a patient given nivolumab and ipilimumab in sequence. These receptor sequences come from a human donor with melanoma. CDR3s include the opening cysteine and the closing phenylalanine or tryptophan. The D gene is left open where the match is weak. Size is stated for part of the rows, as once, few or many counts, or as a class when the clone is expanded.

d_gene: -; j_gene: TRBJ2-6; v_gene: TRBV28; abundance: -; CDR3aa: CASSPQGYSGANVLTF; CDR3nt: TGTGCCAGCAGCCCTCAGGGATACTCTGGGGCCAACGTCCTGACTTTC
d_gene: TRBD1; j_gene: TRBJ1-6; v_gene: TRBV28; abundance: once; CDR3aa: CASSTKTGSNNSPLHF; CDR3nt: TGTGCCAGCAGTACAAAGACAGGGTCAAATAATTCACCCCTCCACTTT
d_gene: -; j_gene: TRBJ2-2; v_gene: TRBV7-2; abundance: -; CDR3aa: CASSLVWGESGELFF; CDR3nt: TGTGCCAGCAGCTTAGTTTGGGGGGAGTCCGGGGAGCTGTTTTTT
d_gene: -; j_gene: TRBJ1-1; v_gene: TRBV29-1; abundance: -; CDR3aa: CSVAVTPLGGAEAFF; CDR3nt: TGCAGCGTTGCGGTGACACCCCTTGGGGGGGCTGAAGCTTTCTTT
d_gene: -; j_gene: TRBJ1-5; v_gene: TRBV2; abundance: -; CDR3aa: CASSVIISDSYSNQPQHF; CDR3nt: TGTGCCAGCAGTGTTATAATTTCGGACAGCTATAGCAATCAGCCCCAGCATTTT
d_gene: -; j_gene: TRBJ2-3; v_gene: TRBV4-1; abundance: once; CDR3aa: CASSQGADTQYF; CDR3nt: TGCGCCAGCAGCCAAGGCGCAGATACGCAGTATTTT
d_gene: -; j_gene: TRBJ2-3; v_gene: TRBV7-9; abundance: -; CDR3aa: CASSGRITDTQYF; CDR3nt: TGTGCCAGCAGCGGGAGGATCACAGATACGCAGTATTTT
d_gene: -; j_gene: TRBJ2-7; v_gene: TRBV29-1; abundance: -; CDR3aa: CSVLTGDSYEQYF; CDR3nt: TGCAGCGTTTTAACCGGGGACTCCTACGAGCAGTACTTC
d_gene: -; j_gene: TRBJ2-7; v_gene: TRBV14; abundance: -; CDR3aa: CASSPTATYEQYF; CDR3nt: TGTGCCAGCAGCCCGACAGCAACCTACGAGCAGTACTTC
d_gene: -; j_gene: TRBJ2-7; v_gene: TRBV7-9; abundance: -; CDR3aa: CASSSLPTGSYEQYF; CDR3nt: TGTGCCAGCAGCTCCCTCCCGACCGGGTCCTACGAGCAGTACTTC
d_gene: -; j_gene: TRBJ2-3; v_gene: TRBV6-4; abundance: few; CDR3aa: CASSDSRGPDTQYF; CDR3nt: TGTGCCAGCAGTGACTCCCGGGGTCCAGATACGCAGTATTTT
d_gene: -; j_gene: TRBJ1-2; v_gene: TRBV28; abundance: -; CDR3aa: CASTPAGKAYGYTF; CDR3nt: TGTGCCAGCACTCCCGCCGGGAAGGCCTATGGCTACACCTTC
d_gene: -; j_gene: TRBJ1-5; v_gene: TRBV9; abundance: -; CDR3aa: CASSVVQRAGGNQPQHF; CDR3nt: TGTGCCAGCAGCGTAGTTCAAAGGGCCGGGGGCAATCAGCCCCAGCATTTT
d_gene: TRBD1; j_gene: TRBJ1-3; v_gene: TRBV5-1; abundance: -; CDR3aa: CASSLGTGRNTIYF; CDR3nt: TGCGCCAGCAGCTTGGGGACAGGAAGAAACACCATATATTTT
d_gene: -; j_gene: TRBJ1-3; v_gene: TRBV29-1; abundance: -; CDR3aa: CSVVEAAGTIYF; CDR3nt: TGCAGCGTTGTAGAAGCGGCTGGCACCATATATTTT
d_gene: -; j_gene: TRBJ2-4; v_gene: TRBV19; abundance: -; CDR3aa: CASSSRDLAKNIQYF; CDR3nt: TGTGCCAGTAGTTCCAGGGACTTAGCCAAAAACATTCAGTACTTC
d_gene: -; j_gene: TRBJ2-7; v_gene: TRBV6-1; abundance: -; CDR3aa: CASSEAGGAPYEQYF; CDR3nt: TGTGCCAGCAGTGAAGCTGGTGGGGCTCCCTACGAGCAGTACTTC
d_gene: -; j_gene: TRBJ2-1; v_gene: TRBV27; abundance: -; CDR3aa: CASRGQDAEQFF; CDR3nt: TGTGCCAGCAGAGGACAAGACGCTGAGCAGTTCTTC
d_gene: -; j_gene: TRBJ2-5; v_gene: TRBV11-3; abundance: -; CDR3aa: CASSGLGETQYF; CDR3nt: TGTGCCAGCAGCGGCCTCGGGGAGACCCAGTACTTC
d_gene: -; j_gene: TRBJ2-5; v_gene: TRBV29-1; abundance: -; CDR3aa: CSAHQETQYF; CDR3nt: TGCAGCGCTCACCAAGAGACCCAGTACTTC
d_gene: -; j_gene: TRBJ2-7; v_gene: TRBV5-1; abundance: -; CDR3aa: CASSQDSSYEQYF; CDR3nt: TGCGCCAGCAGCCAAGACTCCTCCTACGAGCAGTACTTC
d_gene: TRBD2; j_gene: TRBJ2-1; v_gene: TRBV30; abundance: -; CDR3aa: CAWSELAGGLDEQFF; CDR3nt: TGTGCCTGGAGCGAACTAGCGGGGGGGTTGGATGAGCAGTTCTTC
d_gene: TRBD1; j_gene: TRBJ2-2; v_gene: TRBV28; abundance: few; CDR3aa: CASSLTGTGVANTGELFF; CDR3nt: TGTGCCAGCAGTCTAACCGGGACAGGGGTCGCGAACACCGGGGAGCTGTTTTTT
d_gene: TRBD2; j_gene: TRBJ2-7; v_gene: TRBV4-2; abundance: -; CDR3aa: CASSHELAGSYEQYF; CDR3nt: TGTGCCAGCAGCCACGAACTAGCGGGGAGCTACGAGCAGTACTTC
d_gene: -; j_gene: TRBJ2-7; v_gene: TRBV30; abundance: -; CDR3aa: CARADTAYEQYF; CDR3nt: TGTGCCCGGGCGGACACAGCCTACGAGCAGTACTTC
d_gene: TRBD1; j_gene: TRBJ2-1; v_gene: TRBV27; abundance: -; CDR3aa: CASSTLPGQGLNEQFF; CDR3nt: TGTGCCAGCAGTACCCTCCCGGGACAGGGGTTAAATGAGCAGTTCTTC